The text below deals with one T cell receptor (beta chain). The sample is drawn from a study of cytomegalovirus exposure and HLA in healthy donors. From germline, CDR1 is SQVTM and CDR2 ANQGSEA. This CDR3 contains 15 residues. V was clipped by 6 bases and J by 5 bases; unmatched bases: 12. It was with 60 Vbeta and 13 Jbeta primers that the PCR ran. Per the original methods: In a later analysis, roughly 11 million of some 80 million unique beta chains occurred in at least two donors. TCRdb's copy holds only in-frame clones and misses some; the assay was immunoSEQ multiplex PCR. V and J calls and clone size are given by that table; D and trimming were obtained from the DNA. The sample includes around 130,000 clones, roughly 84% seen only once; the top ten take about 2.5%.

The sequenced material came from PBMCs. The J gene is TRBJ1-2, the V gene TRBV29-1, with 10 bases that match TRBD1. The TCR originated in a man aged 45-65 years in good health and CMV-seronegative. The CDR3 DNA sequence: TGCAGCGTAAGACAGGGGGCGGCGTTGGGGTATGGCTACACCTTC. It encodes CSVRQGAALGYGYTF. The full variable domain, rest sourced from reference TRBV29-1 and TRBJ1-2, is SAVISQKPSRDICQRGTSLTIQCQVDSQVTMMFWYRQQPGQSLTLIATANQGSEATYESGFVIDKFPISRPNLTFSTLTVSNMSPEDSSIYLCSVRQGAALGYGYTFGSGTRLTVV.